This T cell receptor (beta chain) was recorded in a study of regulatory T cells in long-lasting Graves disease. Time point of the sample: newly diagnosed GD, antithyroid drugs for less than 3 months. Extracted RNA from PBMCs served as the source of the TCR library. American Thyroid Association guidelines defined how Graves' disease was diagnosed. The V gene end was trimmed by 0 bases and the J gene end by 8 bases; junction bases not matched to a gene: 8. The CDR3 spans 15 residues. The germline CDR1 and CDR2 sequences are SGHRS and YFSETQ. Arm-PCR of CDR3 regions and iRepertoire HTBI primers were used to build TCR beta libraries. TCRdb reprocessed the multiplex PCR reads with MiXCR, giving one entry per CDR3 protein. Of fewer than 550,000 distinct CDR3 sequences listed, about 16% were seen once; the top ten hold 20% to 25%. Another study also made use of these data, one on T cells in Graves' hyperthyroidism and ophthalmopathy. This second study notes: An initial round of RT-PCR targeting the TCR CDR3 relied on the HTBI primer set. Classification by a 13 V-J model distinguished ophthalmopathy from stable hyperthyroidism.

The origin of this receptor is a woman aged 18 to 35 with Graves disease. This chain joins TRBV5-1 and TRBJ2-4; 7 bases agree with TRBD2. The sample in question was peripheral blood mononuclear cells (PBMCs), obtained at new diagnosis, from a patient treated with antithyroid drugs. The CDR3: CASSLVGGRIDIQYF. The DNA for the CDR3 is TGCGCCAGCAGCTTGGTGGGGGGGAGAATAGACATTCAGTACTTC.